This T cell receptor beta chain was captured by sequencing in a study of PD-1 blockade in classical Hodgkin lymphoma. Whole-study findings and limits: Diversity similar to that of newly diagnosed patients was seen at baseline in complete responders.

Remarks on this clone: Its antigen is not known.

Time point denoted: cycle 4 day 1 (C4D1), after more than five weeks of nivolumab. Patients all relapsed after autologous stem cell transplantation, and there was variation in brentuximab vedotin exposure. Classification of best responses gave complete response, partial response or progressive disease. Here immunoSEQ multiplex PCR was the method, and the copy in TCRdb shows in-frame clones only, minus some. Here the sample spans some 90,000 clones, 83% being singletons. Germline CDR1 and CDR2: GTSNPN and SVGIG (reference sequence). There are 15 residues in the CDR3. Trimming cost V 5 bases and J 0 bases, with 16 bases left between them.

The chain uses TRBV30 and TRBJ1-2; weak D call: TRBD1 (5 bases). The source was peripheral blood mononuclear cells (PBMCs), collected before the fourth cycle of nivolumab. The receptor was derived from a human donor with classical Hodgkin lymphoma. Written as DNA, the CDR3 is TGTGCCTGGTCCCCGGGCAGGGCCCCTAACTATGGCTACACCTTC. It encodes CAWSPGRAPNYGYTF.